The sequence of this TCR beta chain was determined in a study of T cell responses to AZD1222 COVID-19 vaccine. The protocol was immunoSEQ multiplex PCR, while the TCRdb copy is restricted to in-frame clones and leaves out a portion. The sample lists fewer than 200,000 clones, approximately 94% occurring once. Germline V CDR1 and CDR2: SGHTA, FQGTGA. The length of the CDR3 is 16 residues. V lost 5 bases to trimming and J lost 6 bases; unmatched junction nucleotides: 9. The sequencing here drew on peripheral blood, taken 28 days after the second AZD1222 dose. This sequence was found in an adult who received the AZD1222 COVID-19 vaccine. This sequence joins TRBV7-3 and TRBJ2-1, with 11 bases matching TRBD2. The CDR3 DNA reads TGTGCCAGCAGCGCCCTTGGGGGACTAGCGGTCAATGAGCAGTTCTTC. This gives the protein CASSALGGLAVNEQFF.